Below, 14 T cell receptor beta chains from the same sample are listed, as sequenced in a study of blood T cell repertoires in COVID-19. The protocol was immunoSEQ multiplex PCR, while the TCRdb copy is restricted to in-frame clones and leaves out a portion. The sample lists fewer than 250,000 clones; about 88% were seen once. Sequencing was performed on peripheral blood. These receptors were obtained from a man in his 70s with acute or convalescent COVID-19.

This clone was picked up a small number of times. This chain joins TRBV29-1 and TRBJ1-2; TRBD1 matches 11 bases. Germline V gene sequence: CDR1 SQVTM, CDR2 ANQGSEA. V was pared by 7 bases and J by 7 bases, with 8 bases of the junction left unmatched. The CDR3 contains 13 residues. CDR3 protein: CSDGQGAARGYTF. CDR3 nucleotides: TGCAGCGACGGACAGGGGGCGGCACGTGGCTACACCTTC.

The chain uses TRBV7-3 and TRBJ2-7; possible D gene TRBD2, 6 bases. This CDR3 spans 15 amino acids. Germline V gene sequence: CDR1 SGHTA, CDR2 FQGTGA. The germline V and J ends were trimmed by 0 bases and 0 bases, with 9 bases remaining between them. The CDR3 here is CASSLTSGGSYEQYF. The CDR3 nucleotides are TGTGCCAGCAGCTTAACTAGCGGAGGCTCCTACGAGCAGTACTTC.

V gene TRBV5-5 combines with J gene TRBJ1-3, with TRBD1 identical over 9 bases. This CDR3 region has 19 residues. V shed 0 bases, J shed 0 bases, and the junction held 10 bases outside the gene matches. From germline, CDR1 is SGHKS and CDR2 YYEKEE (reference sequence). The CDR3 is CASSLDRGLTYISGNTIYF. CDR3 DNA: TGTGCCAGCAGCTTGGACAGGGGGCTCACCTACATCTCTGGAAACACCATATATTTT. The full variable domain, rest sourced from reference TRBV5-5 and TRBJ1-3, is DAGVTQSPTHLIKTRGQQVTLRCSPISGHKSVSWYQQVLGQGPQFIFQYYEKEERGRGNFPDRFSARQFPNYSSELNVNALLLGDSALYLCASSLDRGLTYISGNTIYFGEGSWLTVV.

The chain uses TRBV11-2 and TRBJ1-3; tentative D call: TRBD1 (6 bases). Germline assignment: CDR1 SGHAT and CDR2 FQNNGV. Trimming removed 4 bases at V and 0 bases at J, with 13 bases between. This CDR3 spans 16 amino acids. The CDR3 bases are TGTGCCAGCAGCTCCGGACAGTTCCACTCTGGAAACACCATATATTTT. Residues: CASSSGQFHSGNTIYF.

The rearrangement uses TRBV29-1 and TRBJ1-2; D is undetermined. V lost 4 bases, J lost 8 bases, and 14 bases lay in between. Germline V gene data show CDR1 as SQVTM and CDR2 as ANQGSEA. The CDR3 extends over 12 amino acids. CDR3 sequence: CSVVGGSPGYTF. CDR3 DNA: TGCAGCGTTGTAGGCGGATCCCCCGGCTACACCTTC.

The chain employs TRBV10-3 and TRBJ2-7, with 7 bases lining up with TRBD2. J was trimmed by 2 bases and V by 3 bases; bases with no gene match: 1. The CDR3 covers 13 residues. CDR1 is ENHRY, CDR2 SYGVKD, per germline. The CDR3 DNA sequence: TGTGCCATCAGTGATCGGGAGGCCTACGAGCAGTACTTC. Translating it yields CAISDREAYEQYF.

V and J are TRBV5-1 and TRBJ2-1; 8 nucleotides agree with TRBD2. Trimming took 0 bases from V and 4 from J; bases not matched to a gene: 6. CDR1 is SGHRS, CDR2 YFSETQ, per germline. The CDR3 has 16 residues. The CDR3 DNA is TGCGCCAGCAGCTTGGCCCCAGCGGGAGTTTACAATGAGCAGTTCTTC. Amino acids: CASSLAPAGVYNEQFF.

The V gene is TRBV9, the J gene TRBJ2-1; 10 positions agree with TRBD2. The CDR3 has 17 residues. V shed 3 bases and J 1 base; nucleotides not matched to a gene: 7. Germline V gene lookup returns CDR1 SGDLS and CDR2 YYNGEE. This CDR3 is CASSEEGSGRSYNEQFF. The CDR3 nucleotides are TGTGCCAGCAGCGAAGAGGGTAGCGGGAGGTCCTACAATGAGCAGTTCTTC.

The chain couples TRBV4-1 to TRBJ2-7; unclear D gene. Between the trimmed V and J ends, which lost 1 base and 5 bases, there was a span of 15 bases. The CDR3 sequence is 15 residues long. CDR1 MGHRA and CDR2 YSYEKL come from the germline V gene. The CDR3 nucleotides read TGCGCCAGCAGCCAAGCCACAGAGTATCTGGACGAGCAGTACTTC. Its translation: CASSQATEYLDEQYF.

V usage is TRBV24-1 and J usage is TRBJ2-2; D is perhaps TRBD1 (6 bases). The CDR3 has 17 residues. Germline V gives CDR1 KGHDR, CDR2 SFDVKD. With 5 bases removed from V and 2 bases from J, the gap between germline ends came to 17 bases. The DNA of the CDR3 is TGTGCCACCAGTGGTCCTTGGGGGACACAAAACACCGGGGAGCTGTTTTTT. It codes for CATSGPWGTQNTGELFF.

This clone was picked up a small number of times. CDR3: CASSLAGRGYGYTF. The CDR3 DNA follows: TGTGCCAGCAGTTTGGCCGGAAGAGGGTATGGCTACACCTTC. V gene TRBV27 combines with J gene TRBJ1-2; D unresolved. This CDR3 contains 14 residues. Trimming stripped 3 bases from V and 5 bases from J, with 13 bases between. Germline CDR1 and CDR2: MNHEY and SMNVEV (reference sequence).

This chain joins TRBV3-1 (or the pseudogene TRBV3-2) and TRBJ2-1; TRBD2 aligns across 8 bases. V shed 0 bases, J shed 3 bases, and the junction held 7 bases outside the gene matches. CDR1 and CDR2 (germline): LGHDT, YNNKEL (reference sequence). This CDR3 region has 17 residues. CDR3 sequence (DNA): TGTGCCAGCAGCCAAGATATCAGCGGGAGAGGCTACAATGAGCAGTTCTTC. Its protein product is CASSQDISGRGYNEQFF.

The rearrangement joins TRBV5-6 to TRBJ2-7, with TRBD2 identical over 8 bases. J lost 5 bases, V lost 4 bases, and 17 bases had no gene match. Germline assignment: CDR1 SGHDT and CDR2 YYEEEE. This CDR3 has 17 amino acids. The CDR3 bases are TGTGCCAGCAGCCCCGGACTAGCAGGTGGTTCTGAAGACGAGCAGTACTTC. This translates into CASSPGLAGGSEDEQYF.

The V call is TRBV11-2, the J call TRBJ1-1; D remains unclear. Per the germline V gene, CDR1 is SGHAT and CDR2 is FQNNGV. The CDR3 totals 13 residues. The V gene lost 0 bases and the J gene lost 4 bases, with 6 bases spanning the gap. CDR3 coding DNA: TGTGCCAGCAGCTTAGACGGGATCACTGAAGCTTTCTTT. Its translation: CASSLDGITEAFF. The whole variable domain, filled in from reference TRBV11-2 and TRBJ1-1, reads EAGVAQSPRYKIIEKRQSVAFWCNPISGHATLYWYQQILGQGPKLLIQFQNNGVVDDSQLPKDRFSAERLKGVDSTLKIQPAKLEDSAVYLCASSLDGITEAFFGQGTRLTVV.